What follows are 29 T cell receptor beta chains derived from one specimen sequenced in a study of blood T cell repertoires in COVID-19. Repertoires were generated with immunoSEQ multiplex PCR, while TCRdb's copy carries only in-frame clones and drops some. This table has some 220,000 clones, 70% to 90% appearing once. Sequences were obtained from PBMCs or T cells enriched from blood (not recorded which). The receptors here all came from a woman aged 40 to 55 with acute COVID-19.

The J gene is TRBJ1-1, the V gene TRBV5-1; D is unresolved. The CDR3 has 11 amino acids. Trimming took off 8 bases at V and 1 base at J, with 6 bases between the two ends. In germline, CDR1 is SGHRS, CDR2 YFSETQ. As DNA, the CDR3 is TGCGCCAGTACAGCGAACACTGAAGCTTTCTTT. Residues: CASTANTEAFF.

The chain has TRBV10-2 and TRBJ2-7, with 15 bases matching TRBD2. The CDR3 has 21 residues. Looked up from germline, CDR1 is WSHSY and CDR2 is SAAADI. Trimming at V came to 4 bases and at J to 0 bases, leaving 16 bases not matched to a gene. The CDR3 bases are TGCGCCAGCAGTGGTGCGGGTGTAGGACTAGCGGGGGGGGACAACTCCTACGAGCAGTACTTC. The encoded protein is CASSGAGVGLAGGDNSYEQYF.

This sequence joins TRBV5-1 and TRBJ2-3, with D possibly matching TRBD2 (5 bases). This CDR3 region has 15 residues. The germline V and J ends were trimmed by 1 base and 0 bases, with 9 bases remaining between them. The germline CDR1 and CDR2 sequences are SGHRS and YFSETQ. DNA of the CDR3: TGCGCCAGCAGCTTGACTCGCGGGAGCACAGATACGCAGTATTTT. Translating it yields CASSLTRGSTDTQYF.

The rearrangement joins TRBV11-2 to TRBJ1-1; 8 positions agree with TRBD1. Germline CDR1 SGHAT, CDR2 FQNNGV. There are 18 residues in the CDR3. V gave up 0 bases and J gave up 0 bases; unmatched junction bases: 9. CDR3 sequence: CASSLDPGRGLLNTEAFF. For the CDR3, the DNA is TGTGCCAGCAGCTTAGATCCGGGCAGGGGGCTTTTGAACACTGAAGCTTTCTTT. Full variable domain (missing parts from reference TRBV11-2 and TRBJ1-1): EAGVAQSPRYKIIEKRQSVAFWCNPISGHATLYWYQQILGQGPKLLIQFQNNGVVDDSQLPKDRFSAERLKGVDSTLKIQPAKLEDSAVYLCASSLDPGRGLLNTEAFFGQGTRLTVV.

The chain is built from TRBV19 and TRBJ1-6; 11 positions match TRBD1. V lost 5 bases to trimming and J lost 4 bases; unmatched junction nucleotides: 4. In germline, CDR1 is LNHDA, CDR2 SQIVND (reference sequence). The CDR3 covers 16 residues. Here the CDR3 DNA reads TGTGCCAGTAGTGGGACAGGGGGAAGATATAATTCACCCCTCCACTTT. Translated: CASSGTGGRYNSPLHF.

The CDR3 DNA follows: TGTGCCAGCAGTTACTCAACAGGGGGCGCGGGTGAAGCTTTCTTT. It codes for CASSYSTGGAGEAFF. The chain recombines TRBV6-5 with TRBJ1-1; TRBD1 aligns across 9 bases. This CDR3 is 15 amino acids long. Germline V CDR1 and CDR2: MNHEY, SVGAGI. V dropped 0 bases and J dropped 7; count of bases not matched to a gene: 6.

This clone was seen more than once but under ten times. The chain uses TRBV13 and TRBJ1-1; tentatively, D is TRBD1 (5 bases). Germline loops: CDR1 PRHDT, CDR2 FYEKMQ (reference sequence). The CDR3 has 13 residues. V was shortened by 0 bases and J by 4 bases, with 6 bases between the two germline ends. The CDR3 loop is CASSLGDSTEAFF. For the CDR3, the DNA is TGTGCCAGCAGCTTAGGCGACAGCACTGAAGCTTTCTTT.

This chain uses TRBV19 with TRBJ1-5; the D gene is possibly TRBD1 (5 bases). This CDR3 is built from 12 residues. Trimming removed 5 bases at V and 6 bases at J, with 8 bases between. CDR1 is LNHDA, CDR2 SQIVND, per germline (reference sequence). As DNA, the CDR3 is TGTGCCAGTAGTGGGGCAGGTCAGCCCCAGCATTTT. Its translation: CASSGAGQPQHF.

This chain connects TRBV19 to TRBJ2-7, with D hard to call. Germline CDR1 reads LNHDA; CDR2 reads SQIVND (reference sequence). The CDR3 has 13 amino acids. Trimming removed 1 base from V and 6 bases from J, with 10 bases in between. The CDR3 spells CASSIVASLEQYF. In nucleotides, the CDR3 is TGTGCCAGTAGTATAGTGGCCTCCCTCGAGCAGTACTTC.

The rearrangement links TRBV11-2 to TRBJ2-7; D is possibly TRBD2 (6 bases). The V end lost 7 bases, the J end lost 2 bases, and 18 bases lay between the germline ends. The CDR3 has 15 residues. CDR1 is SGHAT and CDR2 is FQNNGV in the germline V gene. The chain's CDR3 is CASTLAGTPAYEQYF. The CDR3 nucleotides read TGTGCCAGCACCCTGGCCGGGACTCCAGCCTACGAGCAGTACTTC.

The chain recombines TRBV5-6 with TRBJ1-5; TRBD1 is a possible D gene (5 bases). CDR3 length equals 15 residues. Germline CDR1 is SGHDT and CDR2 is YYEEEE. Between the trimmed V and J ends, which lost 4 bases and 0 bases, there was a span of 11 bases. The CDR3 sequence: CASSPGLYSNQPQHF. As DNA, the CDR3 is TGTGCCAGCAGCCCGGGACTGTATAGCAATCAGCCCCAGCATTTT.

This chain joins TRBV5-1 and TRBJ2-5; 8 bases line up with TRBD1. The CDR3 loop spans 14 amino acids. Germline CDR1 SGHRS, CDR2 YFSETQ. J lost 2 bases, V lost 4 bases, and 4 bases had no gene match. In nucleotides, the CDR3 is TGCGCCAGCAGCGTGGGACAGGCTCAAGAGACCCAGTACTTC. Translation: CASSVGQAQETQYF.

The rearrangement links TRBV5-4 to TRBJ2-1; 7 bases map to TRBD1. This CDR3 contains 16 residues. The V segment lost 1 base and the J segment 5 bases; nucleotides outside the gene matches: 9. CDR1 is SGHNT and CDR2 is YYREEE in the germline V gene (reference sequence). The CDR3 spells CASSLWTGQQNNEQFF. CDR3 sequence (DNA): TGTGCCAGCAGCTTGTGGACAGGACAGCAAAACAATGAGCAGTTCTTC.

V gene TRBV7-2 combines with J gene TRBJ1-5; tentatively, D is TRBD1 (6 bases). This CDR3 contains 16 residues. Germline values: CDR1 SGHTA, CDR2 FQGNSA. V was shortened by 0 bases and J by 5 bases, with 14 bases between the two germline ends. The CDR3 coding sequence is TGTGCCAGCAGCTTAGCGGGGGCGGGGGGCTATCAGCCCCAGCATTTT. This sequence encodes CASSLAGAGGYQPQHF. The whole variable domain, remainder taken from reference TRBV7-2 and TRBJ1-5, is GAGVSQSPSNKVTEKGKDVELRCDPISGHTALYWYRQSLGQGLEFLIYFQGNSAPDKSGLPSDRFSAERTGGSVSTLTIQRTQQEDSAVYLCASSLAGAGGYQPQHFGDGTRLSIL.

The genes are TRBV4-1 and TRBJ2-7; 7 nucleotides agree with TRBD1. Germline V gives CDR1 MGHRA, CDR2 YSYEKL. Trimming took 3 bases from V and 5 from J; bases not matched to a gene: 4. The CDR3 has 13 residues. The CDR3 coding sequence is TGCGCCAGCAGCCACCCGGACAGGAACGAGCAGTACGTC. It specifies CASSHPDRNEQYV.

The gene calls are TRBV18 and TRBJ1-5; D ambiguous. CDR1 and CDR2 from the germline V gene are KGHSH and LQKENI. There are 14 residues in the CDR3. V was trimmed by 0 bases and J by 4 bases, leaving 7 bases between them. CDR3 sequence reads: CASSPPGANQPQHF. The CDR3 DNA is TGTGCCAGCTCACCACCGGGAGCAAATCAGCCCCAGCATTTT.

The chain recombines TRBV7-9 with TRBJ1-2; 8 bases line up with TRBD1. The length of the CDR3 is 13 residues. The J segment lost 5 bases and the V segment lost 1 base, leaving 0 bases of the junction unmatched. CDR1 is SEHNR, CDR2 FQNEAQ, per germline (reference sequence). CDR3 DNA sequence: TGTGCCAGCAGCTTAGGACAGGGGTATGGCTACACCTTC. Translating it yields CASSLGQGYGYTF.

The chain links TRBV6-5 to TRBJ2-3; TRBD2 matches 8 bases. CDR3 length: 12 residues. V lost 6 bases and J lost 4; bases outside the gene matches: 0. Germline-derived CDR1 and CDR2 are MNHEY and SVGAGI. In nucleotides, the CDR3 is TGTGCCAGCAGAGCGGGGGCAGATACGCAGTATTTT. Protein: CASRAGADTQYF.

The chain uses TRBV6-5 and TRBJ1-2, with 9 nucleotides matching TRBD1. The J segment lost 4 bases and the V segment lost 6 bases, leaving 9 bases of the junction unmatched. The CDR3 has 15 amino acids. CDR1 MNHEY and CDR2 SVGAGI come from the germline V gene. The CDR3 sequence is CASRGGTGNTYGYTF. The CDR3 DNA follows: TGTGCCAGCAGGGGTGGGACAGGGAACACCTATGGCTACACCTTC.

The CDR3 is CASSEYLGSVRGGYTF. In DNA, the CDR3 is TGTGCCAGCAGTGAGTATCTAGGCAGCGTGAGAGGCGGCTACACCTTC. The rearrangement joins TRBV2 to TRBJ1-2; unclear D gene. Germline V lookup: CDR1 SNHLY, CDR2 FYNNEI. V lost 3 bases and J lost 8, with 22 bases in between. There are 16 residues in the CDR3.

The gene calls are TRBV29-1 and TRBJ1-1, with D uncertain. With 8 bases removed from V and 0 bases from J, the gap between germline ends came to 13 bases. This CDR3 has 13 residues. In germline, CDR1 is SQVTM, CDR2 ANQGSEA. CDR3 coding DNA: TGCAGCAGTCGTGGCGGCTTGAACACTGAAGCTTTCTTT. This gives the protein CSSRGGLNTEAFF.

The J gene is TRBJ2-3, the V gene TRBV6-1; D is undetermined. This CDR3 has 15 amino acids. Trimming cost V 1 base and J 2 bases, with 10 bases left between them. CDR1 and CDR2 from the germline V gene are MNHNS and SASEGT. CDR3 sequence (DNA): TGTGCCAGCAGTGAAGTTTCCAGGTCCACAGATACGCAGTATTTT. Its protein is CASSEVSRSTDTQYF.

The CDR3 sequence: CASSASGPTISGNTIYF. Here the CDR3 DNA reads TGTGCCAGCAGCGCCTCAGGGCCCACCATCTCTGGAAACACCATATATTTT. The V call is TRBV9, the J call TRBJ1-3; tentatively, D is TRBD1 (5 bases). The CDR3 is 17 residues long. Looked up from germline, CDR1 is SGDLS and CDR2 is YYNGEE. V was pared by 3 bases and J by 0 bases, with 16 bases between.

In DNA form, the CDR3 reads TGTGCCAGCAGCCCCGGACAGGGGGAGACCCAGTACTTC. This gives the protein CASSPGQGETQYF. The V and J genes are TRBV7-6 and TRBJ2-5, with 9 bases that match TRBD1. CDR1 and CDR2 from the germline V gene are SGHVS and FNYEAQ. V trimming: 5 bases; J trimming: 5 bases; junction bases outside the gene matches: 3. This CDR3 spans 13 amino acids.

This chain connects TRBV15 to TRBJ1-1; a possible D gene is TRBD1 (5 bases). V lost 3 bases, J lost 3 bases, and 11 bases lay in between. Germline V gene lookup returns CDR1 LNHNV and CDR2 YYDKDF (reference sequence). The CDR3 consists of 14 residues. The CDR3 DNA sequence: TGTGCCACCAGCAGGGGTCAGGGATACACTGAAGCTTTCTTT. Amino acids: CATSRGQGYTEAFF.

This clone was observed a handful of times. V gene TRBV7-3 combines with J gene TRBJ2-1; D not resolved. V lost 5 bases, J lost 4 bases, and 9 bases lay in between. The CDR3 is 13 residues long. Germline V lookup: CDR1 SGHTA, CDR2 FQGTGA. CDR3 loop: CASSQDLYNEQFF. CDR3 DNA sequence: TGTGCCAGCAGCCAGGATCTGTACAATGAGCAGTTCTTC.

V is TRBV28 and J is TRBJ1-2; 8 nucleotides line up with TRBD1. Germline V gene sequence: CDR1 MDHEN, CDR2 SYDVKM. Trimming cost V 6 bases and J 13 bases; bases outside gene matches: 13. The CDR3 runs to 13 residues. CDR3 sequence (DNA): TGTGCCAGCAGACTGGCGGTCGCAGGGGGCCCCACCTTC. It yields the protein CASRLAVAGGPTF.

The chain recombines TRBV24-1 with TRBJ2-5; 9 bases match TRBD2. The CDR3 spans 15 residues. The V and J ends lost 10 bases and 1 base, in that order; junction bases with no gene match: 9. Germline CDR1 and CDR2: KGHDR and SFDVKD. In DNA, the CDR3 is TGTGCCACGGGGGCTAGCGGGGACCTCCAAGAGACCCAGTACTTC. This codes for CATGASGDLQETQYF.

This chain joins TRBV6-2 or TRBV6-3 and TRBJ2-4; no firm D call. Germline loops: CDR1 MNHEY, CDR2 SVGEGT. This CDR3 contains 13 residues. Trimming shortened V by 2 bases and J by 4 bases, and 6 bases separated the two germline ends. For the CDR3, the DNA is TGTGCCAGCAGTTACAGTAGAAAAAACATTCAGTACTTC. Translation: CASSYSRKNIQYF.